The 15 T cell receptor beta chains listed next were all sequenced from one sample in a study of T cells after yellow fever vaccination (dated by TCRdb to about 2019). According to the study, the label for this sample's treatment or condition signals: live attenuated yellow fever vaccine strain. Libraries came from 5' RACE. Instrument on record: Illumina HiSeq 2500. The public reads were reanalyzed by TCRdb: fastp trimming at Q25, MiXCR alignment, in-frame beta chains only. Merged by CDR3 protein, the rows form single entries marked with the most common genes and DNA. For this sample the table gives almost 600,000 distinct CDR3 sequences, of which approximately 12% were detected only once. About 14% of the sample rests with the top ten. Sequenced here: PBMCs, sampled on the day of the yellow fever booster vaccination. The receptors originated from a man in his thirties or forties who received the YFV17D yellow fever vaccine.

The V and J genes are TRBV7-2 and TRBJ2-1, with no clear D. V shed 6 bases and J shed 6 bases, with 9 bases lying between them. From germline, CDR1 is SGHTA and CDR2 FQGNSA. The CDR3 has 12 amino acids. This chain's CDR3 is CASRAAGNEQFF. For the CDR3, the DNA is TGTGCCAGCAGGGCGGCCGGCAATGAGCAGTTCTTC.

The CDR3: CASRILAGGAYNEQFF. As DNA, the CDR3 is TGTGCCAGCAGAATTCTAGCGGGGGGAGCCTACAATGAGCAGTTCTTC. The chain joins TRBV11-2 to TRBJ2-1; 11 bases agree with TRBD2. Germline assignment: CDR1 SGHAT and CDR2 FQNNGV. The CDR3 is 16 amino acids. V shed 6 bases, J shed 2 bases, and the junction held 6 bases outside the gene matches.

This clonotype was detected only a few times. V is TRBV5-1 and J is TRBJ2-3, with D possibly matching TRBD2 (5 bases). CDR3 length equals 13 residues. Trimming stripped 5 bases from V and 6 bases from J, with 13 bases between. The germline gives CDR1 SGHRS, CDR2 YFSETQ. CDR3 region: CASSVLGGDTQYF. CDR3 DNA: TGCGCCAGCAGTGTACTAGGTGGGGATACGCAGTATTTT.

In its sample, this clonotype was seen a few times. The V call is TRBV18, the J call TRBJ1-5; D possibly corresponds to TRBD1 (5 bases). Deletions cut 0 bases from V and 7 bases from J, with 13 bases between. The length of the CDR3 is 15 residues. Germline loops: CDR1 KGHSH, CDR2 LQKENI. The CDR3 loop reads CASSPPSGAEQPQHF. The CDR3 DNA is TGTGCCAGCTCACCACCGTCCGGGGCCGAGCAGCCCCAGCATTTT.

This clonotype was picked up a small number of times. This chain joins TRBV5-1 and TRBJ2-2, with 8 bases that match TRBD2. The V segment lost 6 bases and the J segment 2 bases; nucleotides outside the gene matches: 3. CDR3 length equals 14 residues. Germline CDR1 and CDR2: SGHRS and YFSETQ. The CDR3: CASKTSGNTGELFF. The CDR3 nucleotides are TGCGCCAGCAAAACTAGCGGCAACACCGGGGAGCTGTTTTTT. The variable domain in full, completed from reference TRBV5-1 and TRBJ2-2, reads KAGVTQTPRYLIKTRGQQVTLSCSPISGHRSVSWYQQTPGQGLQFLFEYFSETQRNKGNFPGRFSGRQFSNSRSEMNVSTLELGDSALYLCASKTSGNTGELFFGEGSRLTVL.

This clonotype was counted a few times. CDR3: CASSYSVGYYEQYF. The CDR3 DNA follows: TGTGCCAGCAGTTACTCGGTTGGGTATTACGAGCAGTACTTC. J is TRBJ2-7 and V is TRBV6-2 or TRBV6-3; D call uncertain. Germline V gives CDR1 MNHEY, CDR2 SVGEGT. V was pared by 0 bases and J by 4 bases, with 10 bases between. This CDR3 is built from 14 residues.

This clonotype was found a few times. CDR3 sequence reads: CASSLRRERAYEQYF. The CDR3 nucleotides read TGTGCCAGCAGTTTGCGGCGGGAGAGGGCCTACGAGCAGTACTTC. The chain combines TRBV27 with TRBJ2-7, with 7 nucleotides matching TRBD2. Germline CDR1 reads MNHEY; CDR2 reads SMNVEV (reference sequence). V dropped 3 bases and J dropped 2; count of bases not matched to a gene: 7. The CDR3 is made up of 15 amino acids.

V gene TRBV7-2 combines with J gene TRBJ2-7; D remains unclear. Germline CDR1 is SGHTA and CDR2 is FQGNSA. CDR3 length: 13 amino acids. Trimming pared 1 base from V and 6 bases from J, leaving 10 bases between. The CDR3 protein is CASSLGASSEQYF. DNA for the CDR3: TGTGCCAGCAGCTTAGGGGCGTCCAGCGAGCAGTACTTC.

V usage is TRBV7-6 and J usage is TRBJ2-7; no reliable D call. The CDR3 runs 14 residues. Germline loops: CDR1 SGHVS, CDR2 FNYEAQ. Trimming shortened V by 4 bases and J by 1 base, and 11 bases separated the two germline ends. The CDR3 here is CASSSTGHSYEQYF. The CDR3 DNA follows: TGTGCCAGCAGCTCCACGGGCCATTCCTACGAGCAGTACTTC.

The sample holds a few counts of this clonotype. V gene TRBV29-1 combines with J gene TRBJ2-7; 10 bases are a match to TRBD1. CDR3 size: 12 residues. Germline CDR1 SQVTM, CDR2 ANQGSEA. Trimming removed 7 bases from V and 6 bases from J; junction bases left unmatched: 6. The CDR3: CSARGQGLEQYF. The CDR3 DNA reads as TGCAGCGCCCGGGGACAGGGGCTCGAGCAGTACTTC.

The chain combines TRBV9 with TRBJ2-3; tentatively, D is TRBD1 or TRBD2 (5 bases each). Germline CDR1 and CDR2: SGDLS and YYNGEE. CDR3 length: 15 amino acids. V shed 7 bases and J shed 6 bases, with 21 bases lying between them. This CDR3 reads CASGRWGYHTDTQYF. The CDR3 DNA reads as TGTGCCAGCGGGAGATGGGGCTACCACACGGATACGCAGTATTTT. Filled out from reference TRBV9 and TRBJ2-3, the complete variable domain reads DSGVTQTPKHLITATGQRVTLRCSPRSGDLSVYWYQQSLDQGLQFLIQYYNGEERAKGNILERFSAQQFPDLHSELNLSSLELGDSALYFCASGRWGYHTDTQYFGPGTRLTVL.

This chain links TRBV30 with TRBJ1-3, with D unclear. CDR1 GTSNPN and CDR2 SVGIG come from the germline V gene (reference sequence). Between the trimmed V and J ends, which lost 2 bases and 2 bases, there was a span of 16 bases. The CDR3 consists of 16 residues. The CDR3 region is CAWSLRSTVAGNTIYF. The CDR3 DNA reads as TGTGCCTGGAGTCTCCGAAGCACGGTGGCTGGAAACACCATATATTTT.

The J gene is TRBJ2-1, the V gene TRBV7-9, with 8 bases that match TRBD2. The CDR3 length is 14 residues. V was pared by 8 bases and J by 7 bases, with 10 bases of the junction left unmatched. Germline loops: CDR1 SEHNR, CDR2 FQNEAQ (reference sequence). CDR3 region: CASERGLVVNEQFF. In DNA, the CDR3 is TGTGCCAGCGAGCGGGGGCTCGTGGTTAATGAGCAGTTCTTC. Full variable domain (missing parts from reference TRBV7-9 and TRBJ2-1): DTGVSQNPRHKITKRGQNVTFRCDPISEHNRLYWYRQTLGQGPEFLTYFQNEAQLEKSRLLSDRFSAERPKGSFSTLEIQRTEQGDSAMYLCASERGLVVNEQFFGPGTRLTVL.

The V and J genes are TRBV19 and TRBJ2-7, with unresolved D. V gave up 0 bases and J gave up 2 bases, with 20 bases separating them. The CDR3 totals 18 residues. The germline gives CDR1 LNHDA, CDR2 SQIVND (reference sequence). The CDR3 DNA reads as TGTGCCAGTAGTATAGACCATGAGGACGTTTCCACGGCCTACGAGCAGTACTTC. Its protein is CASSIDHEDVSTAYEQYF.

This clonotype was detected a few times. In nucleotides, the CDR3 is TGCGCCAGCCAGACAGGGTCCGGGGAGCTGTTTTTT. This gives the protein CASQTGSGELFF. The chain is built from TRBV5-1 and TRBJ2-2; 7 bases align to TRBD1. The V gene's germline CDR1 is SGHRS and CDR2 YFSETQ. The junction had 3 bases not matched to a gene; V was cut back by 7 bases and J by 6 bases. The length of the CDR3 is 12 residues.